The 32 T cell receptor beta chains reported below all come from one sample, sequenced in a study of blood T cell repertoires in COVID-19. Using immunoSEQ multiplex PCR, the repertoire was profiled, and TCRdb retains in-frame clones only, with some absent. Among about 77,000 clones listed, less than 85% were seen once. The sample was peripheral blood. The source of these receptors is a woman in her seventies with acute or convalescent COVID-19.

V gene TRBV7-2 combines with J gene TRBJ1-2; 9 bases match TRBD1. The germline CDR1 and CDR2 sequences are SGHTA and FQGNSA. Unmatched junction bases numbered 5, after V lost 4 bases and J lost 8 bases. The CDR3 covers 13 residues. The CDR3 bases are TGTGCCAGCAGCTGGGACAGGGTCCGGGGCTACACCTTC. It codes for CASSWDRVRGYTF.

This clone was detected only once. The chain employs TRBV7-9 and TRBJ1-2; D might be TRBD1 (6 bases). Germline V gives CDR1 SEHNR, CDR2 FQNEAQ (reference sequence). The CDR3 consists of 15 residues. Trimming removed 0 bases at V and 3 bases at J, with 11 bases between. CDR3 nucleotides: TGTGCCAGCAGCTTAGCCCAGGGGTTCTACTATGGCTACACCTTC. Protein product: CASSLAQGFYYGYTF.

The DNA for the CDR3 is TGCGCCAGCAGCCAATCTACTAGCGGGGGGCTTTCTAGCACAGATACGCAGTATTTT. Its protein is CASSQSTSGGLSSTDTQYF. This chain connects TRBV4-1 to TRBJ2-3; 12 positions agree with TRBD2. The germline V gene has CDR1 MGHRA and CDR2 YSYEKL. V dropped 2 bases and J dropped 0; count of bases not matched to a gene: 9. The CDR3 covers 19 residues.

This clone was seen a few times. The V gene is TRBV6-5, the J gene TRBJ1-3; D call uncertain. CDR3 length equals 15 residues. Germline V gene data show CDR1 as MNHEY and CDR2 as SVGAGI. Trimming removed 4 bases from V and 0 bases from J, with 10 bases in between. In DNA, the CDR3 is TGTGCCAGCAGTTTGACACCACGCTCTGGAAACACCATATATTTT. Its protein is CASSLTPRSGNTIYF.

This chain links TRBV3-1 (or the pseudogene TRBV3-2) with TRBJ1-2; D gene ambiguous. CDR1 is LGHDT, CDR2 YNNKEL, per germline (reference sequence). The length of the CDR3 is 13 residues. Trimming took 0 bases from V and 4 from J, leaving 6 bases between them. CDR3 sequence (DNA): TGTGCCAGCAGCCAAGAATTGGCCTATGGCTACACCTTC. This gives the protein CASSQELAYGYTF.

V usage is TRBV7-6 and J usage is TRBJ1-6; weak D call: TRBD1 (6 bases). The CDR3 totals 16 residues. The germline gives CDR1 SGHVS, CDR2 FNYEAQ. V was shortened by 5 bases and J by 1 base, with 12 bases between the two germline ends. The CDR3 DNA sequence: TGTGCCAGCAGCCAGGGGTCCCCATCCTATAATTCACCCCTCCACTTT. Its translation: CASSQGSPSYNSPLHF.

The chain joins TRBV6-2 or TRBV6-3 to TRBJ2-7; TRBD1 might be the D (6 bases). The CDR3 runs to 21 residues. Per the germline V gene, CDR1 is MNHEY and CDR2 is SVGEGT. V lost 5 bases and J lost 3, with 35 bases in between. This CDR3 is CASSLFRCPGQGSGLDYEQYF. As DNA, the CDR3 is TGTGCCAGCAGTCTATTTCGTTGCCCTGGGCAGGGGTCAGGGTTGGACTACGAGCAGTACTTC.

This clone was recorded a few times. In nucleotides, the CDR3 is TGTGCCAGCAGCCCATCCACAGATACGCAGTATTTT. This codes for CASSPSTDTQYF. The chain couples TRBV7-8 to TRBJ2-3, with D unclear. V was clipped by 5 bases and J by 2 bases, with 5 bases between them. CDR3 length equals 12 residues. Per germline, CDR1 SGHVS and CDR2 FQNEAQ.

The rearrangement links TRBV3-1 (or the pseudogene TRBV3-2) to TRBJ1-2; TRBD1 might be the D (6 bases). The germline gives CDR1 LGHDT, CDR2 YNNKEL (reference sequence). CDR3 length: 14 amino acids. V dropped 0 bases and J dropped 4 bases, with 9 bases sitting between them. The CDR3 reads CASSQDQGSYGYTF. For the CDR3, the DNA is TGTGCCAGCAGCCAAGATCAGGGGAGCTATGGCTACACCTTC.

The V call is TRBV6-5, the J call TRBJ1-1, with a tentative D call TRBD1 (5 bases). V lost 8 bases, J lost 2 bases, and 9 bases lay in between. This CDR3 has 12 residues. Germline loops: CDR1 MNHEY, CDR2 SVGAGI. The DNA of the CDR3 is TGTGCCAGCCCCGGGGGAAACACTGAAGCTTTCTTT. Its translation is CASPGGNTEAFF.

DNA of the CDR3: TGTGCCAGCAGTTTAAAGGGGGGGGCTTGGGGAGATACGCAGTATTTT. Translated: CASSLKGGAWGDTQYF. The rearrangement links TRBV27 to TRBJ2-3; D is possibly TRBD2 (7 bases). The CDR3 sequence is 16 residues long. Germline lookup yields CDR1 MNHEY and CDR2 SMNVEV (reference sequence). V lost 2 bases and J lost 5, with 17 bases in between.

CDR3 DNA: TGTGCCAGCAGTTTATTGGACAGGGGGCTTAGAGGCTACACCTTC. It encodes CASSLLDRGLRGYTF. This chain connects TRBV27 to TRBJ1-2; TRBD1 matches 11 bases. Germline V gene data show CDR1 as MNHEY and CDR2 as SMNVEV (reference sequence). This CDR3 has 15 amino acids. The V gene end was trimmed by 1 base and the J gene end by 8 bases; junction bases not matched to a gene: 6.

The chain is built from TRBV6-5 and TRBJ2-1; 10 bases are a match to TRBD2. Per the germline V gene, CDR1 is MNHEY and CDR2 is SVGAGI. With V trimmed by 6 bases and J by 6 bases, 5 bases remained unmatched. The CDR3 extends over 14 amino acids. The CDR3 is CASRVAGGGNEQFF. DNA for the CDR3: TGTGCCAGCAGGGTAGCGGGGGGAGGCAATGAGCAGTTCTTC.

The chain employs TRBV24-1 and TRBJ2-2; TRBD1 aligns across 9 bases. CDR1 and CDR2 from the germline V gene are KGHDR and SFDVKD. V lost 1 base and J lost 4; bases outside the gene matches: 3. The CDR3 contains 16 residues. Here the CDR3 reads CATSDLWTGATGELFF. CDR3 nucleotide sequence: TGTGCCACCAGTGATTTATGGACAGGGGCCACCGGGGAGCTGTTTTTT.

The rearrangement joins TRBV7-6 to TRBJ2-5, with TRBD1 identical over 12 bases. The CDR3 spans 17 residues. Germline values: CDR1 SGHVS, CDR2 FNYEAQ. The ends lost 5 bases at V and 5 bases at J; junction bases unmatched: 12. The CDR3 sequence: CASSARPGTGGGETQYF. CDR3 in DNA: TGTGCCAGCAGCGCACGTCCCGGGACAGGGGGCGGGGAGACCCAGTACTTC.

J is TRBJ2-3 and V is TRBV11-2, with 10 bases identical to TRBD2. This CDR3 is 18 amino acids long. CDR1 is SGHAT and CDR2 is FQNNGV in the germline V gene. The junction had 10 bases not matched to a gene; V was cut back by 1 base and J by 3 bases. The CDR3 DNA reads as TGTGCCAGCAGCTTAGGGTTCTTGACTAGCGGGTTTACAGATACGCAGTATTTT. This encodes CASSLGFLTSGFTDTQYF.

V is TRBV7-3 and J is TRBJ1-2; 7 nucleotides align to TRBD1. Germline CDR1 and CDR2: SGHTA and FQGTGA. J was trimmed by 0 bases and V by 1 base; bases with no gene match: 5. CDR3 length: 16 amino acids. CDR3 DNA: TGTGCCAGCAGCTTAAAGGGGGCGCCCTCTAACTATGGCTACACCTTC. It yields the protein CASSLKGAPSNYGYTF.

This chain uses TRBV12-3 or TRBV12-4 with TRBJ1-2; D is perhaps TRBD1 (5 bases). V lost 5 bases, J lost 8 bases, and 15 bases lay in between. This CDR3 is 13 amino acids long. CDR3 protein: CASSPGTAYGYTF. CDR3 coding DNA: TGTGCCAGCAGTCCGGGGACTGCTTACGGCTACACCTTC.

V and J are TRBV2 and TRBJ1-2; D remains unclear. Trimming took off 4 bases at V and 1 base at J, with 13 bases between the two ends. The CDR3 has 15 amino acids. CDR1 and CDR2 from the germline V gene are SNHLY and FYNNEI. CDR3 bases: TGTGCCAGCAGTGCCACGCAAACTTATAACTATGGCTACACCTTC. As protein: CASSATQTYNYGYTF.

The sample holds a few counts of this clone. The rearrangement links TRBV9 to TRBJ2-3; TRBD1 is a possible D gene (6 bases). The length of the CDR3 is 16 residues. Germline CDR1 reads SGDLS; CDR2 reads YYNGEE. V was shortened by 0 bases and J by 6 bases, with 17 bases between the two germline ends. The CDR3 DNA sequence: TGTGCCAGCAGCGTAGGGTCCAGGGGAAGGTGGGATACGCAGTATTTT. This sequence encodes CASSVGSRGRWDTQYF.

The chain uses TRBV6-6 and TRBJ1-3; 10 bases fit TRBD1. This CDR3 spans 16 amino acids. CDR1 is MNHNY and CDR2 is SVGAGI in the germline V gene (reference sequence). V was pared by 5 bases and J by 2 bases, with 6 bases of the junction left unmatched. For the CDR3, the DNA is TGTGCCAGCAGTAGGGGAGACAGGGGGCCTGGAAACACCATATATTTT. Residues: CASSRGDRGPGNTIYF.

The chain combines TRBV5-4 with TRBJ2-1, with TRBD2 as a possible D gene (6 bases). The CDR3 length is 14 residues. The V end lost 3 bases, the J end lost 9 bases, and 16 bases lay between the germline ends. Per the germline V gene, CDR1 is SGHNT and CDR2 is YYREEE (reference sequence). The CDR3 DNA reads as TGTGCCAGCAGCTCCCCGCCATCGGGACTTGAGCAGTTCTTC. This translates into CASSSPPSGLEQFF.

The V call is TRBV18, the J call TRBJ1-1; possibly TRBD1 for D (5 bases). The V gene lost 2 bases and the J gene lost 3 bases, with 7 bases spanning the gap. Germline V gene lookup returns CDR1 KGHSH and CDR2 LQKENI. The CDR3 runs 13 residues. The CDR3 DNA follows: TGTGCCAGCTCACCAAGGGGCGACACTGAAGCTTTCTTT. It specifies CASSPRGDTEAFF.

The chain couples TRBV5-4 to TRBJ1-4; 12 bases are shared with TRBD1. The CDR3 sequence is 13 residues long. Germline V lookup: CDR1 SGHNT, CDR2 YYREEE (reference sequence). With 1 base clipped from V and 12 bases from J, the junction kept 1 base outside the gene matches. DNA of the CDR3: TGTGCCAGCAGCTTGCGGGACAGGGGGCAACTGTTTTTT. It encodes CASSLRDRGQLFF.

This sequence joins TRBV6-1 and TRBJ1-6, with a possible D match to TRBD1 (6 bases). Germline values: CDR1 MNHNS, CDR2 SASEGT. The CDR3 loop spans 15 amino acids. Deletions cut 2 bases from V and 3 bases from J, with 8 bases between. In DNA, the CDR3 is TGTGCCAGCAGTGAACTCAGGGGCTATAATTCACCCCTCCACTTT. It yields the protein CASSELRGYNSPLHF.

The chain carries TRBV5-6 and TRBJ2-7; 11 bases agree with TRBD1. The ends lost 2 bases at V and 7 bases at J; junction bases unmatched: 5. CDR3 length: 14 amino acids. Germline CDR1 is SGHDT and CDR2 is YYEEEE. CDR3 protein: CASSLGTGGSEQYF. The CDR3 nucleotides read TGTGCCAGCAGCTTAGGGACAGGGGGTTCTGAGCAGTACTTC.

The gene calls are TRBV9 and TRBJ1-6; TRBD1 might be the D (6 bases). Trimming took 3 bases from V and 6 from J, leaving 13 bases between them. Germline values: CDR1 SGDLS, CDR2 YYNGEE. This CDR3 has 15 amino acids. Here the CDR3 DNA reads TGTGCCAGCAGCGAACTGACAGGAGGTAATTCACCCCTCCACTTT. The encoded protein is CASSELTGGNSPLHF.

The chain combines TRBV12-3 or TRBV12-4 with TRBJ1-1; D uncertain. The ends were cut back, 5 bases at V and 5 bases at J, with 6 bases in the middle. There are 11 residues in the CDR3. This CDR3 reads CASSSQTEAFF. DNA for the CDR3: TGTGCCAGCAGTAGCCAAACTGAAGCTTTCTTT.

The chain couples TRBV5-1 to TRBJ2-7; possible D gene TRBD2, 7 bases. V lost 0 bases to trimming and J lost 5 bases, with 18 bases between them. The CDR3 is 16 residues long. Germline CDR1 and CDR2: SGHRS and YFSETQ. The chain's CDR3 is CASSLEGSGGGDEQYF. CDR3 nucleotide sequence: TGCGCCAGCAGCTTGGAAGGTTCGGGGGGCGGCGACGAGCAGTACTTC.

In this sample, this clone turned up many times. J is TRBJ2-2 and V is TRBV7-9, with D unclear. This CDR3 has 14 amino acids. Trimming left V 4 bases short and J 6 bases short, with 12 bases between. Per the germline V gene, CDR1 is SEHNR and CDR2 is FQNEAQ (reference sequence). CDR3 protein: CASSSPDGAGELFF. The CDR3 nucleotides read TGTGCCAGCAGCTCCCCAGATGGAGCCGGGGAGCTGTTTTTT.

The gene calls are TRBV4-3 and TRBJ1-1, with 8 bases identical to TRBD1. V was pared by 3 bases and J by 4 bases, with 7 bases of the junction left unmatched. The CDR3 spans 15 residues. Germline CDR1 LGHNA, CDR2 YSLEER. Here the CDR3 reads CASSQRTGRSTEAFF. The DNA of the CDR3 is TGCGCCAGCAGCCAGAGGACAGGGCGTAGCACTGAAGCTTTCTTT.

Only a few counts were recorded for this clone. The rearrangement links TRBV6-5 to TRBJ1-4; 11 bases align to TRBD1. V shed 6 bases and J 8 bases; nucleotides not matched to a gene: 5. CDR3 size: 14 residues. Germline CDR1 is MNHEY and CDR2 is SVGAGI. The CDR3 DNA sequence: TGTGCCAGCAGGGGGACAGGGGGAAAAGAAAAACTGTTTTTT. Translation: CASRGTGGKEKLFF.